The clone carrying this T cell receptor beta chain was detected only a few times. Its specificity is unknown. TCRdb independently ran MiXCR on the reads; one entry per CDR3 protein. The sample lists under 600,000 distinct CDR3 sequences, 16% occurring once. This specimen comes from a study of T cell repertoires in cytomegalovirus infection. Overall study context: Public TCR beta signatures provided an indication of both CMV infection and a matching HLA type.

Study results and limitations: HLA-C-restricted CMV clonotypes gave the most frequent clonotype in two of eight donors. Totalled public TCR beta family frequency picked out people who carried CMV plus the relevant HLA.

The clonotype comes from a human donor in good health (CMV status not recorded). Some clones in this sample may be carry-over from other donors' samples. The sample was CD8+ T cells from PBMCs.

The CDR3 nucleotides are TGTGCCAGCATCCCGCCGGGGGGCCGTAGCACAGATACGCAGTATTTT. It codes for CASIPPGGRSTDTQYF. V is TRBV12-3 or TRBV12-4 and J is TRBJ2-3; TRBD2 is a possible D gene (7 bases). V lost 7 bases to trimming and J lost 0 bases, with 17 bases between them. The CDR3 covers 16 residues.